The table lists the clone carrying this T cell receptor (beta chain) with many counts. Its specificity is unknown. The data originate from a study of regulatory T cells in long-lasting Graves disease. Study findings and constraints: Accuracy was possibly reduced by small sample size.

Documented time point: newly diagnosed GD, antithyroid drugs for less than 3 months. Preparation of the TCR library used RNA extracted from PBMCs. An endocrinology department in Xi'an, China, supplied the patients. V was clipped by 3 bases and J by 10 bases, with 19 bases between them. CDR1 and CDR2 from the germline V gene are LGHDT and YNNKEL (reference sequence). CDR3 length: 15 residues. Library construction for TCR beta used iRepertoire HTBI primers and Arm-PCR of CDR3 regions. TCRdb used MiXCR to reprocess the multiplex PCR reads, holding one entry per CDR3 protein. The table lists approximately 480,000 distinct CDR3 sequences, about 17% of them singletons, with 9% to 15% in the top ten. These same data were also listed under a study on T cells in Graves' hyperthyroidism and ophthalmopathy. That study adds: Onset of ophthalmopathy came a median approximately 6.5 months after the model predicted it.

The sequencing used peripheral blood mononuclear cells (PBMCs), collected at new diagnosis, from a patient treated with antithyroid drugs. The receptor was derived from a man in his forties or fifties with Graves disease. The chain is built from TRBV3-1 and TRBJ2-1; D may be TRBD1 (5 bases). The CDR3 DNA sequence: TGTGCCAGCAGCCATCTCGAACAGGTCCAAGGGGAGCAGTTCTTC. It codes for CASSHLEQVQGEQFF.